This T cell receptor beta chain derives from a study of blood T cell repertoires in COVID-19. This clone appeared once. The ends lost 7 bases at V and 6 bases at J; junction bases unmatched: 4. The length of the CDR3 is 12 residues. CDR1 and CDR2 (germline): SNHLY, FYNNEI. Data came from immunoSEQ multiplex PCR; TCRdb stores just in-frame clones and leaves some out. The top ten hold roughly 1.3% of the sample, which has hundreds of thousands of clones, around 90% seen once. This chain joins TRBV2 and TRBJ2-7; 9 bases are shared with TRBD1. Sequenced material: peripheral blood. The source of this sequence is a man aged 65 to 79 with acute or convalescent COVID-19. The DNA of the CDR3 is TGTGCCAGCACCACGACAGGGGGCGAGCAGTACTTC. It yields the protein CASTTTGGEQYF.